The rows below give T cell receptor beta chains drawn from one sample of a study of blood T cell repertoires in COVID-19. Some clones are missing from TCRdb's copy, which holds only in-frame ones; the method was immunoSEQ multiplex PCR. Of 130,000 or so clones listed, about four fifths are singletons. The specimen sequenced was peripheral blood. The receptors shown here come from a man aged 55-75 years with acute or convalescent COVID-19. CDR3s include the opening cysteine and the closing phenylalanine or tryptophan. The D gene is left open where the match is weak. Clone size, where shown, is once, few, many, or a class for clones that have expanded.

CDR3nt | CDR3aa | v_gene | d_gene | abundance | len | j_gene
TGTGCCAGCTCACGAGACACAGGGGTAGGATCACCCCTCCACTTT | CASSRDTGVGSPLHF | TRBV18 | TRBD1 | NA | 15 | TRBJ1-6
TGCAGTGCCAGTAGACAGACCCAGCATTTT | CSASRQTQHF | TRBV20-1 | NA | NA | 10 | TRBJ1-5
TGTGCCTGGAATTCCCGCGGGGCGCAGGTAACTGAAGCTTTCTTT | CAWNSRGAQVTEAFF | TRBV30 | NA | NA | 15 | TRBJ1-1
TGTGCCAGCAGCCCGAGGGGGCGAAGTTCACCCCTCCACTTT | CASSPRGRSSPLHF | TRBV6-5 | TRBD1 | once | 14 | TRBJ1-6
TGTGCCAGCAGCGAGGGGAAAGCGGGAGGGAACCAAGAGACCCAGTACTTC | CASSEGKAGGNQETQYF | TRBV9 | TRBD2 | NA | 17 | TRBJ2-5
TGCAGCGCCCTCCTGGCGGGAGTTGGCGAGCAGTACTTC | CSALLAGVGEQYF | TRBV29-1 | TRBD2 | NA | 13 | TRBJ2-7
TGTGCCAGCAGTTACTCTCCCAGCGGGAGTAATAATGAGCAGTTCTTC | CASSYSPSGSNNEQFF | TRBV6-5 | TRBD2 | NA | 16 | TRBJ2-1
TGTGCCAGCAGCAGGACTCCGGAGAACTATGGCTACACCTTC | CASSRTPENYGYTF | TRBV6-5 | NA | few | 14 | TRBJ1-2
TGTGCCAGCAGTCAATCTAGCGGGGGGGCCGCAGATACGCAGTATTTT | CASSQSSGGAADTQYF | TRBV28 | TRBD2 | NA | 16 | TRBJ2-3
TGTGCCAGCAGCATGATGAGCTCCTACAATGAGCAGTTCTTC | CASSMMSSYNEQFF | TRBV9 | NA | NA | 14 | TRBJ2-1
TGCGCCAGCAGCTTGGCCCCGTACTACGAGCAGTACTTC | CASSLAPYYEQYF | TRBV5-1 | NA | NA | 13 | TRBJ2-7
TGTGCCAGCAGCTTCAGACTAGCGGTAGGGGAGCAGTTCTTC | CASSFRLAVGEQFF | TRBV5-6 | TRBD2 | few | 14 | TRBJ2-1
TGTGCCAGCAGCTGGGCCAGCGGGGGGGACACAGATACGCAGTATTTT | CASSWASGGDTDTQYF | TRBV5-6 | TRBD2 | NA | 16 | TRBJ2-3
TGTGCCAGCAGTCTCCCGGGACAGGTGAACACTGAAGCTTTCTTT | CASSLPGQVNTEAFF | TRBV6-5 | TRBD1 | NA | 15 | TRBJ1-1